Listed below are T cell receptor beta chains from one sample, sequenced in a study of breast tumors, draining lymph nodes, adjacent tissues. From the multiplex PCR reads, TCRdb called clonotypes with MiXCR, one entry per CDR3 protein. The profile covers about 140,000 distinct CDR3 sequences, with 32% appearing a single time and about 2.5% taken by the ten largest. Source material: axillary lymph node tissue. The receptor source for this set is a female donor with breast cancer. Some clones in this sample may be carry-over from other donors' samples. Each CDR3 is given with its conserved first and last residue. The D gene is left open where the match is weak. Not all rows give a size; the values are once, few, many and, for expanded clones, a class.

NA	TRBJ2-7	TRBV5-1	NA	TGCGCCAGCAGCTTTGGAGGGAGCAGATACGAGCAGTACTTC	CASSFGGSRYEQYF
TRBD2	TRBJ2-5	TRBV7-2	many	TGTGCCAGCAGCCAGAAGATAGCGGGGGGGCGAGAGACCCAGTACTTC	CASSQKIAGGRETQYF
TRBD1	TRBJ1-3	TRBV10-3	NA	TGTGCCATCAGTGGACAGGGGAACACCATATATTTT	CAISGQGNTIYF
NA	TRBJ1-2	TRBV12-3/TRBV12-4	many	TGTGCCAGCAGTTCGTCTCAGAAAGGCTACACCTTC	CASSSSQKGYTF
TRBD1	TRBJ1-5	TRBV19	many	TGTGCCAGTAGTTTCGGGACAGGGCGACGCAATCAGCCCCAGCATTTT	CASSFGTGRRNQPQHF
TRBD1	TRBJ1-4	TRBV20-1	NA	TGCAGTGCTAGAACCTCCGGGACAGGGTCCTTCTCAACTAATGAAAAACTGTTTTTT	CSARTSGTGSFSTNEKLFF
NA	TRBJ1-2	TRBV6-6	many	TGTGCCAGCAGTCACCCGGGACGCTCTAACTATGGCTACACCTTC	CASSHPGRSNYGYTF
TRBD1	TRBJ1-1	TRBV29-1	NA	TGCAGCGTTACTCCGACAGGGCCGAACACTGAAGCTTTCTTT	CSVTPTGPNTEAFF
NA	TRBJ2-7	TRBV6-6	many	TGTGCCAGCAGACACGGACGGGGGCGACACGAGCAGTACTTC	CASRHGRGRHEQYF
NA	TRBJ1-6	TRBV4-3	once	TGCGCCAGCAGCCAAGAAGGAAATTCACCCCTCCACTTT	CASSQEGNSPLHF
NA	TRBJ1-5	TRBV12-3/TRBV12-4	many	TGTGCCAGCACCCCCTCTGGACAGTCAAATCAGCCCCAGCATTTT	CASTPSGQSNQPQHF
NA	TRBJ2-7	TRBV12-3/TRBV12-4	NA	TGTGCCAGCAGTTTCGTACAGTTCCCCTACGAGCAGTACTTC	CASSFVQFPYEQYF
TRBD1	TRBJ2-3	TRBV24-1	once	TGTGCCACCAGTGCAAACAGGGGCTCCTACAATGAGCAGTATTTT	CATSANRGSYNEQYF
NA	TRBJ2-7	TRBV5-1	NA	TGCGCCAGCAGTATTGGATCGGGGGCCTCCTACGAGCAGTACTTC	CASSIGSGASYEQYF
TRBD1	TRBJ1-2	TRBV7-2	many	TGTGCCAGCAGCTTAGAGGGGACAGGTCATGGCTACACCTTC	CASSLEGTGHGYTF
NA	TRBJ1-4	TRBV20-1	many	TGCAGTGCTAGAGTTGCAGGGGATAATGAAAAACTGTTTTTT	CSARVAGDNEKLFF
NA	TRBJ1-2	TRBV19	NA	TGTGCCAGTTCCACGCAGACTGCGAACTATAGCTACACCTTC	CASSTQTANYSYTF
NA	TRBJ2-3	TRBV6-5	many	TGTGCCAGCAGTTACACAACACGGCGTTTGCGGGGAGTTAATACGCAGTATTTT	CASSYTTRRLRGVNTQYF
NA	TRBJ1-2	TRBV6-5	NA	TGTGCCAGCAGTTATGAGGGCGGCCACACCTTC	CASSYEGGHTF
TRBD2	TRBJ2-1	TRBV18	many	TGTGCCAGCTCACCCCCCTCAGCGGGGTCCTACAATGAGCAGTTCTTC	CASSPPSAGSYNEQFF
NA	TRBJ2-7	TRBV7-8	NA	NA	CASSFYICSASRPGGGGEQYF
NA	TRBJ1-3	TRBV6-1	many	TGTGCCTGTCGGGACGCTGGAAACACCATATATTTT	CACRDAGNTIYF
NA	TRBJ1-1	TRBV9	NA	TGTGCCAGCAGCCCCATCCAGGGCCACCCGGGGATGAACACTGAAGCTTTCTTT	CASSPIQGHPGMNTEAFF
TRBD1	TRBJ1-2	TRBV20-1	NA	TGCAGTGCTAGAGATTTTCGGGGGCCGGGACAGGGTTGGGGCTACACCTTC	CSARDFRGPGQGWGYTF
NA	TRBJ2-7	TRBV25-1	NA	NA	CDSSFYICSAREGLPYEQYF
TRBD1	TRBJ2-6	TRBV12-3/TRBV12-4	many	TGTGCCAGCACCCAAAGACAGGGAACGGAGGGGGCCAACGTCCTGACTTTC	CASTQRQGTEGANVLTF
TRBD2	TRBJ2-7	TRBV6-6	NA	TGTGCCAGCAGTTACCGAGCGGGGGGGACCTACGAGCAGTACTTC	CASSYRAGGTYEQYF
NA	TRBJ1-6	TRBV6-5	many	TGTGCCAGCAGTTACATAGGGCAGGGAAATTCACCCCTCCACTTT	CASSYIGQGNSPLHF
TRBD1	TRBJ1-4	TRBV12-5	many	TGTGCTAGTGCCCCCACGGGGACAGCTAATGAAAAACTGTTTTTT	CASAPTGTANEKLFF
NA	TRBJ1-5	TRBV2	NA	TGTGCCAGCAGTGACAGGGTGATCAGCAATCAGCCCCAGCATTTT	CASSDRVISNQPQHF
NA	TRBJ1-6	TRBV6-4	NA	TGCGCCAGCTTACGAAAGGGGAATTCACCCCTCCACTTT	CASLRKGNSPLHF
TRBD1	TRBJ2-5	TRBV6-6	many	TGTGCCAGCAGTGATTCAGACAGGGGCCCTCAAGAGACCCAGTACTTC	CASSDSDRGPQETQYF
TRBD2	TRBJ2-1	TRBV5-6	many	TGTGCCAGCAGCTTTCTAGCGGGGGGGCGCAATGAGCAGTTCTTC	CASSFLAGGRNEQFF
TRBD2	TRBJ2-5	TRBV6-5	many	TGTGCCAGCAGTTACCGGGCGGGGGGCACACAAGAGACCCAGTACTTC	CASSYRAGGTQETQYF
NA	TRBJ2-7	TRBV19	NA	TGTGCCAGTAGTATGGAGGAGCAGTACTTC	CASSMEEQYF
NA	TRBJ2-3	TRBV7-3	once	TGTGCCAGCAGCTTAGATAGTCGCACAGATACGCAGTATTTT	CASSLDSRTDTQYF
TRBD1	TRBJ1-1	TRBV5-1	NA	TGCGCCAGCAGCTTGGCCGCGACAGGGAACAACACTGAAGCTTTCTTT	CASSLAATGNNTEAFF
TRBD1	TRBJ2-5	TRBV5-5	many	TGTGCCAGCAGCAGGGGACAGACCCAAGAGACCCAGTACTTC	CASSRGQTQETQYF
TRBD1	TRBJ1-4	TRBV7-3	many	TGTGCCAGCAGCGCCACAGGGGCAACTAATGAAAAACTGTTTTTT	CASSATGATNEKLFF
TRBD1	TRBJ1-5	TRBV5-8	many	TGTGCCAGCAGTCCTAGGACAGGGGCGGGTCAGCCCCAGCATTTT	CASSPRTGAGQPQHF
TRBD1	TRBJ2-7	TRBV10-1	NA	TGCGCCAGCAGTGCGGGACAGTCCTCCTACGAGCAGTACTTC	CASSAGQSSYEQYF
NA	TRBJ2-4	TRBV7-2	many	TGTGCCAGCAGCATCAGTTCAAACATTCAGTACTTC	CASSISSNIQYF
NA	TRBJ2-3	TRBV5-1	many	TGCGCCAGCAGCTTGGGACATAGGGACACCCGCACAGATACGCAGTATTTT	CASSLGHRDTRTDTQYF
NA	TRBJ2-2	TRBV30	many	TGTGCCTCCAGGGAAGGGCAGAACACCGGGGAGCTGTTTTTT	CASREGQNTGELFF
TRBD1	TRBJ1-2	TRBV28	many	TGTGCCAGCAGACCATCAGGGGGGCCTTCCTATGGCTACACCTTC	CASRPSGGPSYGYTF
TRBD2	TRBJ2-1	TRBV9	NA	TGTGCCAGCACCGCTCGGCGGACAGGAGTAATCGGGACTAGCGGGAACAATGAGCAGTTCTTC	CASTARRTGVIGTSGNNEQFF
NA	TRBJ2-4	TRBV7-9	many	TGTGCCAGCAGTTCGGTGCTAGCCAAAAACATTCAGTACTTC	CASSSVLAKNIQYF
NA	TRBJ2-3	TRBV5-1	once	TGCGCCAGCAGACCGGGGCAGAGCACAGATACGCAGTATTTT	CASRPGQSTDTQYF
TRBD2	TRBJ2-5	TRBV25-1	NA	TGTGCCGGGGCCAGCAGCCCGGGACTAAGTCAGTACTTC	CAGASSPGLSQYF
NA	TRBJ2-6	TRBV7-2	NA	TGTGCCAGCAGCTTAGCGCCCGGAGGGGCCGACGTCCTGGCTTTC	CASSLAPGGADVLAF
NA	TRBJ1-6	TRBV7-2	NA	TGTGCCAGCAGCTCCCCCTTGAGGGGAGATTCACCCCTCCACTTT	CASSSPLRGDSPLHF
TRBD1	TRBJ1-5	TRBV6-2/TRBV6-3	many	TGTGCCAGCAGGGGGACAGGAGGTTCTCAGCCCCAGCATTTT	CASRGTGGSQPQHF
NA	TRBJ2-1	TRBV7-9	many	TGTGCCAGCAGCTTATTGGGACCAGTGGGGAGGCATGAGCAGTTCTTC	CASSLLGPVGRHEQFF
TRBD1	TRBJ2-2	TRBV9	NA	TGTGCCAGCAGTCCCGGGACAGGGAAGGACACTGGGGAGCTGTTTTTT	CASSPGTGKDTGELFF
TRBD1	TRBJ2-3	TRBV7-8	once	TGTGCCAGCAGCTTGTCACAGGGGGTAGATACGCAGTATTTT	CASSLSQGVDTQYF